The sample holds many counts of the clone carrying this T cell receptor (beta chain). Its cognate antigen is unknown. RNA transcripts served as template for amplifying TCR beta CDR3 sequences. The workflow started with a first-round RT-PCR run with HTBI primers and then moved on to a second-round multiplex PCR. TCRdb fed the multiplex PCR reads into MiXCR, producing one record per CDR3 protein. The sample carries 200,000 to 250,000 distinct CDR3 sequences, 45% recorded once. A volume of 9.5 to 10 ml of fresh peripheral blood supplied the PBMCs. The CDR3 loop spans 14 amino acids. Germline V gene lookup returns CDR1 SQVTM and CDR2 ANQGSEA. Unmatched junction bases numbered 10, after V lost 6 bases and J lost 5 bases. The sample originates from a study of Graves' ophthalmopathy and Graves' hyperthyroidism. Points from the study as a whole: A 13-signature model separated ophthalmopathy from stable hyperthyroidism, roughly 86% sensitivity, about 81% specificity. As the model predicted ophthalmopathy progression, it achieved a sensitivity of less than 71% and a specificity of 72.22%.

Sequencing was done on a sample of peripheral blood. J is TRBJ2-5 and V is TRBV29-1, with TRBD1 identical over 9 bases. The sequence derives from an adult man with Graves' ophthalmopathy. The CDR3, as DNA: TGCAGCGTAACGACAGGGGGGGTGGTGGAGACCCAGTACTTC. It codes for CSVTTGGVVETQYF.